A selection of T cell receptor beta chains follows, all from one sample in a study of T cells in Graves' hyperthyroidism and ophthalmopathy. MiXCR, applied by TCRdb to the multiplex PCR reads, yields one record per CDR3 protein. Of 400,000 or so distinct CDR3 sequences in the sample, about 14% were seen once. Sequenced material: blood. The receptor source for this set is a woman in her twenties or thirties with Graves' ophthalmopathy. CDR3s leave out the opening cysteine and the closing phenylalanine or tryptophan. Clone size is given for some rows only: seen once, a few or many times, or a class if the clone is expanded.

many,TRBV7-9,TRBJ1-6,ASSLGVGLSSYNSPLH
-,TRBV20-1,TRBJ2-7,SAKPADSYEQY
many,TRBV28,TRBJ2-3,ASRRDRATDTQY
-,TRBV19,TRBJ2-3,ASSIGQGGHTDTQY
many,TRBV30,TRBJ1-2,AWSLWGGENYGYT
-,TRBV19,TRBJ1-5,ASSIQRNQPQH
-,TRBV28,TRBJ2-2,ASSSIRGNTGELF
many,TRBV7-2,TRBJ2-1,ASSLERGTSGGPEQF
many,TRBV20-1,TRBJ1-5,SARGPFNQPQH
-,TRBV20-1,TRBJ2-4,SARDWTGGPEGIQY
many,TRBV6-1,TRBJ1-5,ASSSRGSNQPQH
many,TRBV7-3,TRBJ2-5,ASSSSGPRETQY
-,TRBV12-3/TRBV12-4,TRBJ1-5,ASSTTPGQGNQPQH
many,TRBV7-6,TRBJ2-6,ASSLTNRAGANVLT
few,TRBV5-8,TRBJ2-3,ASSLRAAWLTQY
many,TRBV28,TRBJ2-7,ASSFRRGLHEQY
-,TRBV11-2,TRBJ2-5,ASSSGLASETQY